One and the same sample provided the 31 T cell receptor beta chains below, sequenced in a study of blood T cell repertoires in COVID-19. Produced via immunoSEQ multiplex PCR; TCRdb's table is partial and in-frame only. The top ten hold more than 9% of the sample, which has around 310,000 clones, over 85% seen once. Sequencing used PBMCs or T cells enriched from blood (not recorded which). These receptors all stem from a woman aged 30 to 39 who had recovered from COVID-19.

This rearrangement joins TRBV10-1 to TRBJ1-5; perhaps TRBD1 as D (5 bases). Germline values: CDR1 WNHNN, CDR2 SYGVQD (reference sequence). The germline V and J ends were trimmed by 10 bases and 5 bases, with 24 bases remaining between them. The CDR3 contains 16 residues. This CDR3 reads CANRGRRRIVDQPQHF. The CDR3 DNA is TGCGCCAATAGGGGAAGACGTAGGATTGTGGATCAGCCCCAGCATTTT.

The V call is TRBV18, the J call TRBJ1-2; weak D call: TRBD1 (6 bases). The CDR3 sequence is 17 residues long. The V end lost 1 base, the J end lost 0 bases, and 15 bases lay between the germline ends. Germline lookup yields CDR1 KGHSH and CDR2 LQKENI. CDR3 residues: CASSPRISRGSNYGYTF. DNA of the CDR3: TGTGCCAGCTCACCACGAATTTCCAGGGGTTCTAACTATGGCTACACCTTC.

The chain couples TRBV29-1 to TRBJ1-1; 9 nucleotides agree with TRBD1. CDR3 length equals 11 residues. Germline V gene sequence: CDR1 SQVTM, CDR2 ANQGSEA. V lost 7 bases and J lost 10; bases outside the gene matches: 7. The CDR3 DNA sequence: TGCAGCGCAAGACGACAGGGGGGAGCTTTCTTT. Translated, it gives CSARRQGGAFF.

The rearrangement joins TRBV11-2 to TRBJ2-1, with D possibly TRBD1 on 6 matching bases. V shed 8 bases and J shed 0 bases, with 17 bases lying between them. CDR3 length equals 16 residues. In germline, CDR1 is SGHAT, CDR2 FQNNGV. The CDR3 nucleotides are TGTGCCAGCCTGCCAGGGGCGACCCCCTCCTACAATGAGCAGTTCTTC. Protein: CASLPGATPSYNEQFF. The entire variable domain, with the rest obtained from reference TRBV11-2 and TRBJ2-1, is as follows: EAGVAQSPRYKIIEKRQSVAFWCNPISGHATLYWYQQILGQGPKLLIQFQNNGVVDDSQLPKDRFSAERLKGVDSTLKIQPAKLEDSAVYLCASLPGATPSYNEQFFGPGTRLTVL.

The genes are TRBV7-2 and TRBJ2-2; 7 bases are a match to TRBD1. Germline V gene lookup returns CDR1 SGHTA and CDR2 FQGNSA. The CDR3 runs to 16 residues. V was pared by 5 bases and J by 0 bases, with 6 bases of the junction left unmatched. The CDR3 coding sequence is TGTGCCAGCAGCGCGTACAGGGGCCCGAACACCGGGGAGCTGTTTTTT. This gives the protein CASSAYRGPNTGELFF.

The V gene is TRBV3-1 (or the pseudogene TRBV3-2), the J gene TRBJ1-4; D not certain. The CDR3 spans 16 residues. Trimming took 2 bases from V and 7 from J, leaving 17 bases between them. Germline CDR1 reads LGHDT; CDR2 reads YNNKEL (reference sequence). CDR3 sequence: CASSQRIGLGGEKLFF. As DNA, the CDR3 is TGTGCCAGCAGCCAACGGATTGGGTTGGGAGGTGAAAAACTGTTTTTT.

The CDR3: CASSVRQGTQPQHF. CDR3 sequence (DNA): TGTGCCAGCAGCGTAAGACAGGGTACTCAGCCCCAGCATTTT. The chain combines TRBV7-2 with TRBJ1-5; TRBD1 agrees at 7 bases. Trimming at V came to 5 bases and at J to 6 bases, leaving 7 bases not matched to a gene. This CDR3 region has 14 residues. The germline V gene has CDR1 SGHTA and CDR2 FQGNSA.

V and J are TRBV19 and TRBJ1-1; D remains unclear. The V gene's germline CDR1 is LNHDA and CDR2 SQIVND (reference sequence). This CDR3 region has 12 residues. The V end was cut by 6 bases, the J end by 1 base, with 6 bases between. DNA for the CDR3: TGTGCCAGTAGCGTCGGGAACACTGAAGCTTTCTTT. This encodes CASSVGNTEAFF.

This rearrangement joins TRBV5-1 to TRBJ2-5, with 9 bases matching TRBD1. There are 13 residues in the CDR3. Germline V gene data show CDR1 as SGHRS and CDR2 as YFSETQ. J was trimmed by 3 bases and V by 9 bases; bases with no gene match: 6. The CDR3 spells CATSWTGEETQYF. Written as DNA, the CDR3 is TGCGCCACGAGTTGGACAGGGGAAGAGACCCAGTACTTC.

This clone was observed a handful of times. The chain has TRBV27 and TRBJ1-3; a possible D gene is TRBD1 (5 bases). There are 17 residues in the CDR3. The V gene lost 6 bases and the J gene lost 0 bases, with 18 bases spanning the gap. CDR1 and CDR2 (germline): MNHEY, SMNVEV (reference sequence). In DNA form, the CDR3 reads TGTGCCAGCAGCCAAGTCTTCAGGGCACACTCTGGAAACACCATATATTTT. Translation: CASSQVFRAHSGNTIYF.

This clone came up once. The chain joins TRBV6-5 to TRBJ2-3; 9 bases align to TRBD1. CDR1 and CDR2 (germline): MNHEY, SVGAGI. V lost 6 bases and J lost 12; bases outside the gene matches: 7. The CDR3 length is 12 residues. CDR3 residues: CASSRDRVFQYF. In nucleotides, the CDR3 is TGTGCCAGCAGCAGGGACAGGGTGTTTCAGTATTTT.

The chain joins TRBV19 to TRBJ1-4; D perhaps matches TRBD1 (5 bases). The CDR3 has 15 amino acids. Looked up from germline, CDR1 is LNHDA and CDR2 is SQIVND (reference sequence). V was shortened by 7 bases and J by 8 bases, with 20 bases between the two germline ends. The CDR3 region is CASTQGSGSLEKLFF. CDR3 nucleotide sequence: TGTGCCAGTACCCAGGGCTCTGGGTCTCTCGAAAAACTGTTTTTT.

The chain joins TRBV27 to TRBJ2-5, with D perhaps TRBD2 (7 bases). The germline V and J ends were trimmed by 3 bases and 5 bases, with 22 bases remaining between them. The CDR3 sequence is 17 residues long. The germline gives CDR1 MNHEY, CDR2 SMNVEV (reference sequence). CDR3 DNA sequence: TGTGCCAGCAGTTTCCTCCCCGGGGGCGCCGGGGGGGAGACCCAGTACTTC. Translated: CASSFLPGGAGGETQYF.

The rearrangement links TRBV12-3 or TRBV12-4 to TRBJ2-7; weak D call: TRBD2 (5 bases). Trimming shortened V by 8 bases and J by 7 bases, and 18 bases separated the two germline ends. The CDR3 has 13 amino acids. This CDR3 is CASYTGKAREQYF. DNA for the CDR3: TGTGCCAGCTATACCGGGAAAGCGAGGGAGCAGTACTTC.

In this sample, this clone turned up a few times. J is TRBJ2-7 and V is TRBV7-9; D possibly corresponds to TRBD2 (5 bases). CDR3 size: 12 residues. Trimming took 5 bases from V and 3 from J, leaving 8 bases between them. Germline V gene sequence: CDR1 SEHNR, CDR2 FQNEAQ (reference sequence). The CDR3 bases are TGTGCCAGCAGCCCTGACTACTACGAGCAGTACTTC. It encodes CASSPDYYEQYF. The full variable domain, with the rest looked up from reference TRBV7-9 and TRBJ2-7, is DTGVSQNPRHKITKRGQNVTFRCDPISEHNRLYWYRQTLGQGPEFLTYFQNEAQLEKSRLLSDRFSAERPKGSFSTLEIQRTEQGDSAMYLCASSPDYYEQYFGPGTRLTVT.

J is TRBJ2-3 and V is TRBV7-9, with TRBD1 as a possible D gene (5 bases). The CDR3 sequence is 17 residues long. With 5 bases removed from V and 4 bases from J, the gap between germline ends came to 22 bases. The V gene's germline CDR1 is SEHNR and CDR2 FQNEAQ (reference sequence). CDR3 bases: TGTGCCAGCAGCCCCCCTCCAGGGCCCTTATCCTCAGATACGCAGTATTTT. Amino acid sequence: CASSPPPGPLSSDTQYF.

This chain joins TRBV4-1 and TRBJ1-1; D perhaps matches TRBD1 (6 bases). The CDR3 is 15 amino acids. Germline CDR1 reads MGHRA; CDR2 reads YSYEKL. With 4 bases removed from V and 2 bases from J, the gap between germline ends came to 14 bases. CDR3 sequence (DNA): TGCGCCAGCAGCCTCCGGGACACCTCAAACACTGAAGCTTTCTTT. The encoded protein is CASSLRDTSNTEAFF.

The rearrangement links TRBV15 to TRBJ2-5; no clear D. CDR3 length: 15 residues. Germline V gene sequence: CDR1 LNHNV, CDR2 YYDKDF (reference sequence). V lost 0 bases and J lost 1, with 9 bases in between. This chain's CDR3 is CATSRDPPSQETQYF. The DNA of the CDR3 is TGTGCCACCAGCAGAGATCCCCCCAGCCAAGAGACCCAGTACTTC. The full variable domain, in which reference TRBV15 and TRBJ2-5 provide the parts outside the CDR3, is DAMVIQNPRYQVTQFGKPVTLSCSQTLNHNVMYWYQQKSSQAPKLLFHYYDKDFNNEADTPDNFQSRRPNTSFCFLDIRSPGLGDTAMYLCATSRDPPSQETQYFGPGTRLLVL.

This clone has just one count. The chain employs TRBV28 and TRBJ2-7, with TRBD1 matching over 9 bases. V lost 11 bases, J lost 6 bases, and 14 bases stayed unmatched. Germline V gene lookup returns CDR1 MDHEN and CDR2 SYDVKM. This CDR3 comprises 14 residues. The CDR3: CAARHRGRAVEQYF. The CDR3 DNA reads as TGTGCCGCCCGTCACAGGGGGCGCGCCGTCGAGCAGTACTTC. The full variable domain, rest sourced from reference TRBV28 and TRBJ2-7, is DVKVTQSSRYLVKRTGEKVFLECVQDMDHENMFWYRQDPGLGLRLIYFSYDVKMKEKGDIPEGYSVSREKKERFSLILESASTNQTSMYLCAARHRGRAVEQYFGPGTRLTVT.

This chain uses TRBV4-2 with TRBJ2-1; D call uncertain. V gave up 3 bases and J gave up 0 bases, with 15 bases separating them. CDR1 LGHNA and CDR2 YNFKEQ come from the germline V gene. The length of the CDR3 is 17 residues. CDR3 sequence reads: CASSHPAERSSYNEQFF. In nucleotides, the CDR3 is TGTGCCAGCAGCCATCCCGCCGAGCGTAGCTCCTACAATGAGCAGTTCTTC.

The genes are TRBV3-1 (or the pseudogene TRBV3-2) and TRBJ1-2, with D perhaps matching TRBD1 (5 bases). Germline V gene lookup returns CDR1 LGHDT and CDR2 YNNKEL (reference sequence). The CDR3 is 13 residues long. V dropped 0 bases and J dropped 7 bases, with 9 bases sitting between them. The CDR3 DNA reads as TGTGCCAGCAGCCAAGAATGGGGACTTGGCTACACCTTC. As protein: CASSQEWGLGYTF.

The chain couples TRBV10-3 to TRBJ2-5, with 8 bases matching TRBD2. This CDR3 spans 15 amino acids. V trimming: 2 bases; J trimming: 5 bases; junction bases outside the gene matches: 7. Germline assignment: CDR1 ENHRY and CDR2 SYGVKD. The CDR3 sequence is CAISEGTRAGETQYF. Written as DNA, the CDR3 is TGTGCCATCAGTGAGGGGACTAGGGCTGGTGAGACCCAGTACTTC.

The chain combines TRBV7-2 with TRBJ2-3; 14 bases map to TRBD2. J gave up 9 bases and V 5 bases, and 10 bases lay outside the gene matches. The CDR3 covers 16 residues. Germline V gene data show CDR1 as SGHTA and CDR2 as FQGNSA. This CDR3 reads CASSQTGLAGEETQYF. The CDR3 DNA follows: TGTGCCAGCAGCCAAACGGGACTAGCGGGAGAAGAGACGCAGTATTTT.

The chain carries TRBV10-3 and TRBJ2-1; 10 nucleotides match TRBD2. V was clipped by 6 bases and J by 8 bases; unmatched bases: 10. The CDR3 runs 15 residues. Germline CDR1 is ENHRY and CDR2 is SYGVKD. The CDR3 region has the DNA TGTGCCATCAGGGCCAGCGGGAGGGCCAAGGATGAGCAGTTCTTC. It specifies CAIRASGRAKDEQFF.

The chain carries TRBV7-9 and TRBJ2-5; possible D gene TRBD2, 6 bases. Trimming stripped 0 bases from V and 5 bases from J, with 10 bases between. This CDR3 has 14 residues. CDR1 is SEHNR, CDR2 FQNEAQ, per germline (reference sequence). In nucleotides, the CDR3 is TGTGCCAGCAGCTTAGCGGAGGGTTTGGAGACCCAGTACTTC. It codes for CASSLAEGLETQYF.

In DNA, the CDR3 is TGTGCCAGCAGTTTGTTCCCAGGGGTTAATTCACCCCTCCACTTT. Its protein product is CASSLFPGVNSPLHF. V and J are TRBV27 and TRBJ1-6, with D tentatively TRBD1 (6 bases). The CDR3 consists of 15 residues. V dropped 3 bases and J dropped 6 bases, with 12 bases sitting between them. Germline V lookup: CDR1 MNHEY, CDR2 SMNVEV (reference sequence).

The gene calls are TRBV6-5 and TRBJ1-4; no reliable D call. The CDR3 is 14 amino acids. The V and J ends lost 6 bases and 2 bases respectively, with 10 bases between them. CDR1 is MNHEY, CDR2 SVGAGI, per germline. The CDR3 DNA reads TGTGCCAGCAGCAAACAGCCCACTAATGAAAAACTGTTTTTT. It yields the protein CASSKQPTNEKLFF.

The CDR3 DNA follows: TGTGCCAGCAGGGGGGGAGGTGGGGGCACCGGGGAGCTGTTTTTT. As protein: CASRGGGGGTGELFF. This chain links TRBV6-4 with TRBJ2-2; possible D gene TRBD2, 6 bases. Germline V lookup: CDR1 MRHNA, CDR2 SNTAGT. The CDR3 loop spans 15 amino acids. V was clipped by 6 bases and J by 4 bases, with 15 bases between them.

V gene TRBV5-5 combines with J gene TRBJ2-5, with TRBD1 as a possible D gene (5 bases). The CDR3 contains 14 residues. Trimming took 2 bases from V and 5 from J, leaving 13 bases between them. Germline CDR1 reads SGHKS; CDR2 reads YYEKEE (reference sequence). The CDR3 loop is CASSFGHLEETQYF. Written as DNA, the CDR3 is TGTGCCAGCAGCTTCGGACACCTGGAGGAGACCCAGTACTTC. Filled out from reference TRBV5-5 and TRBJ2-5, the complete variable domain reads DAGVTQSPTHLIKTRGQQVTLRCSPISGHKSVSWYQQVLGQGPQFIFQYYEKEERGRGNFPDRFSARQFPNYSSELNVNALLLGDSALYLCASSFGHLEETQYFGPGTRLLVL.

The chain is built from TRBV19 and TRBJ1-2, with D possibly TRBD1 on 5 matching bases. CDR3 length: 15 amino acids. Germline V gives CDR1 LNHDA, CDR2 SQIVND (reference sequence). V shed 5 bases and J shed 5 bases, with 18 bases lying between them. The CDR3 protein is CASSRSGPDKYGYTF. The CDR3, as DNA: TGTGCCAGTAGTCGATCAGGGCCAGATAAGTATGGCTACACCTTC.

The J gene is TRBJ2-7, the V gene TRBV5-1; 10 bases are shared with TRBD2. After removal of 1 base from V and 3 bases from J, the junction contained 13 bases not matched to a gene. Germline assignment: CDR1 SGHRS and CDR2 YFSETQ. The CDR3 extends over 18 amino acids. The CDR3 DNA sequence: TGCGCCAGCAGCTTGCCACTAGCGGGACCCATAAGGGACTACGAGCAGTACTTC. Translated, it gives CASSLPLAGPIRDYEQYF.